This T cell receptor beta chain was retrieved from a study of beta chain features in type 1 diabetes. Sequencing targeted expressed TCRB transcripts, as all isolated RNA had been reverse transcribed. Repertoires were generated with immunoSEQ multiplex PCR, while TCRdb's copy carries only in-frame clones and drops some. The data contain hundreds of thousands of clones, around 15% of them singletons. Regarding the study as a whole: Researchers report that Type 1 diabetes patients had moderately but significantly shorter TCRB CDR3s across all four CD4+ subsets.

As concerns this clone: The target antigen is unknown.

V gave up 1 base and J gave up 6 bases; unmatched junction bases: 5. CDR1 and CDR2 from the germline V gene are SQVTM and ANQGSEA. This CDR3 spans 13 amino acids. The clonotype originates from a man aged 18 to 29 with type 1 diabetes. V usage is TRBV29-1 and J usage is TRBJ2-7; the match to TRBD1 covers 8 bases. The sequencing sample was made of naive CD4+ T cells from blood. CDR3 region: CSVEADRGREQYF. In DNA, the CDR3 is TGCAGCGTTGAAGCTGACAGGGGCCGCGAGCAGTACTTC.